This T cell receptor (beta chain) came from a study of early T cells in non-severe SARS-CoV-2 infection. Study-wide points: Matching results from VDJdb favored anti-spike CD8 responses, leaving private and CD4 specificities undetected.

Individual cDNA molecules received unique molecular identifiers. One entry per CDR3 protein, called by TCRdb with MiXCR from the 5' RACE reads. The data show around 62,000 distinct CDR3 sequences, more than 4% seen once. A word on this clonotype: The target antigen is unknown.

The germline gives CDR1 SGHTA, CDR2 FQGNSA. V was clipped by 2 bases and J by 5 bases; unmatched bases: 13. CDR3 length: 17 amino acids. The sequencing sample was made of whole blood. The chain is built from TRBV7-2 and TRBJ2-3, with 7 nucleotides matching TRBD2. The source of this sequence is an adult who was a healthcare worker with PCR-confirmed SARS-CoV-2 infection or an uninfected control (not recorded which). The CDR3 reads CASSLRSSGNGIDTQYF. CDR3 in DNA: TGTGCCAGCAGCTTACGGTCTAGCGGAAATGGCATAGATACGCAGTATTTT.